In this sample, the clone carrying this T cell receptor beta chain turned up a few times. What it binds is unknown. The data belong to a study of identical twins. Whole-study results and caveats: The more abundant beta clonotypes in cord blood had fewer insertions, and memory repertoires did not show this. Zero-insertion analyses could be partly confounded by invariant MAIT and iNKT cells.

Unique molecular identifiers were in the cDNA, with template-switch universal primer binding. TCRdb re-called the 5' RACE reads through MiXCR, storing one row per CDR3 protein. The sample holds some 1,600,000 distinct CDR3 sequences, roughly 35% seen once. CDR3 length equals 14 residues. CDR1 and CDR2 (germline): SGHRS, YFSETQ. Sample: cord blood. The chain has TRBV5-1 and TRBJ2-5; 8 bases map to TRBD2. The end of the DNA fits TRBJ2-7 better, so the J call may be wrong. This sequence originates from a newborn girl in good health. The chain's CDR3 is CASSFGPSGHEQYF. In nucleotides, the CDR3 is TGCGCCAGCAGCTTTGGCCCTAGCGGGCACGAGCAGTACTTC.